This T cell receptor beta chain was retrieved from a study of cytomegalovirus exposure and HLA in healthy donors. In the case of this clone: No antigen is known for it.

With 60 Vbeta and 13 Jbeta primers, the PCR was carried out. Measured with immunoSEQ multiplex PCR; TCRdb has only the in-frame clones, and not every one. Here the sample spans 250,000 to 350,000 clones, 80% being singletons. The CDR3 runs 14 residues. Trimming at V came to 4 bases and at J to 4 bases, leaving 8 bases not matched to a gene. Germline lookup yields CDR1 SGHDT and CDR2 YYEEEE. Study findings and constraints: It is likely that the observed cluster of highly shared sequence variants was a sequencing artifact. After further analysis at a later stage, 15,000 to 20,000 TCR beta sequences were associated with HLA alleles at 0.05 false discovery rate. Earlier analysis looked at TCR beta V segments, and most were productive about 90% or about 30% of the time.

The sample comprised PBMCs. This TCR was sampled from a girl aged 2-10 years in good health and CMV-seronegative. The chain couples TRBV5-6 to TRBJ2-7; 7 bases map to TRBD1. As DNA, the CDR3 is TGTGCCAGCAGCCCCGGGTCAGGGGGTTACGAGCAGTACTTC. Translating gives CASSPGSGGYEQYF.